The 25 T cell receptor beta chains below come from one sample, sequenced in a study of Tregs in tolerant kidney transplant recipients. TCRdb's copy holds only in-frame clones and misses some; the assay was immunoSEQ multiplex PCR. The sample records under 100,000 clones, roughly nine tenths being singletons. The sample consisted of CD8+ T cells from blood. These receptors were obtained from a human donor in good health.

The chain employs TRBV4-1 and TRBJ1-2, with D maybe TRBD1 (5 bases). Germline V gene lookup returns CDR1 MGHRA and CDR2 YSYEKL. Between the trimmed V and J ends, which lost 4 bases and 4 bases, there was a span of 13 bases. The CDR3 covers 14 residues. CDR3 nucleotides: TGCGCCAGCAGCCCAAGTCAGGGCCTCTATGGCTACACCTTC. It is translated as CASSPSQGLYGYTF.

V and J are TRBV27 and TRBJ2-5, with D possibly TRBD2 on 5 matching bases. CDR1 is MNHEY, CDR2 SMNVEV, per germline (reference sequence). Deletions cut 8 bases from V and 9 bases from J, with 10 bases between. The length of the CDR3 is 10 residues. The CDR3 DNA reads as TGTGCCAGCGGGAGTCCGGCCCAGTACTTC. Residues: CASGSPAQYF.

The J gene is TRBJ2-3, the V gene TRBV15; possible D gene TRBD2, 5 bases. The CDR3 is made up of 17 amino acids. The V gene's germline CDR1 is LNHNV and CDR2 YYDKDF (reference sequence). With 0 bases removed from V and 2 bases from J, the gap between germline ends came to 15 bases. The CDR3 DNA reads as TGTGCCACCAGCAGAGATCGTATTAGCGTAGACACAGATACGCAGTATTTT. Amino acids: CATSRDRISVDTDTQYF.

The V and J genes are TRBV18 and TRBJ2-7; 10 bases match TRBD1. CDR3 length: 16 residues. V shed 4 bases, J shed 2 bases, and the junction held 8 bases outside the gene matches. Germline CDR1 is KGHSH and CDR2 is LQKENI. CDR3 sequence: CASSRTGTGATYEQYF. In DNA form, the CDR3 reads TGTGCCAGCTCACGGACCGGGACAGGGGCAACCTACGAGCAGTACTTC.

The rearrangement joins TRBV11-2 to TRBJ2-1, with D unresolved. V was trimmed by 3 bases and J by 0 bases, leaving 12 bases between them. The CDR3 spans 16 residues. CDR1 and CDR2 (germline): SGHAT, FQNNGV. Here the CDR3 DNA reads TGTGCCAGCAGCTTTAGTTCTATGAGCTCCTACAATGAGCAGTTCTTC. This gives the protein CASSFSSMSSYNEQFF.

J is TRBJ2-3 and V is TRBV6-5, with 7 positions matching TRBD2. Per germline, CDR1 MNHEY and CDR2 SVGAGI. Unmatched junction bases numbered 6, after V lost 6 bases and J lost 0 bases. CDR3 size: 15 residues. This chain's CDR3 is CASSWLAVSTDTQYF. CDR3 DNA sequence: TGTGCCAGCAGCTGGCTAGCGGTTAGCACAGATACGCAGTATTTT.

V gene TRBV7-3 combines with J gene TRBJ1-2; 9 bases fit TRBD1. The trim removed 1 base at V and 3 bases at J, leaving 15 bases unmatched. Germline V lookup: CDR1 SGHTA, CDR2 FQGTGA. CDR3 length equals 19 residues. CDR3 coding DNA: TGTGCCAGCAGCTTAAAAGGACGGGACAGGGAGTGGGGCGACTATGGCTACACCTTC. It encodes CASSLKGRDREWGDYGYTF.

This rearrangement joins TRBV19 to TRBJ1-1; 10 bases are a match to TRBD1. Germline values: CDR1 LNHDA, CDR2 SQIVND (reference sequence). V shed 7 bases and J 4 bases; nucleotides not matched to a gene: 6. This CDR3 has 14 residues. The CDR3 DNA sequence: TGTGCCAGTATCCCCAGGGACAGGGGCACTGAAGCTTTCTTT. Amino acid sequence: CASIPRDRGTEAFF.

The chain has TRBV5-1 and TRBJ2-2; 8 nucleotides align to TRBD1. Per germline, CDR1 SGHRS and CDR2 YFSETQ. V lost 4 bases, J lost 4 bases, and 6 bases stayed unmatched. This CDR3 spans 15 amino acids. DNA for the CDR3: TGCGCCAGCAGCCCGCGGGGACAGGTCACCGGGGAGCTGTTTTTT. As protein: CASSPRGQVTGELFF.

The rearrangement links TRBV6-5 to TRBJ1-6, with 7 bases matching TRBD1. V was pared by 2 bases and J by 9 bases, with 7 bases of the junction left unmatched. Germline V gene sequence: CDR1 MNHEY, CDR2 SVGAGI. The CDR3 is 15 residues long. The CDR3 sequence: CASSYVDRVASPLHF. As DNA, the CDR3 is TGTGCCAGCAGTTACGTCGACAGGGTGGCTTCACCCCTCCACTTT.

The CDR3 here is CASSLFSTSTDTQYF. The CDR3 coding sequence is TGTGCCAGCAGCTTATTCTCAACCAGCACAGATACGCAGTATTTT. The chain recombines TRBV7-6 with TRBJ2-3; no clear D gene. CDR3 length: 15 amino acids. Looked up from germline, CDR1 is SGHVS and CDR2 is FNYEAQ. Trimming took off 2 bases at V and 0 bases at J, with 9 bases between the two ends.

J is TRBJ2-1 and V is TRBV11-3, with 9 bases identical to TRBD2. The germline V gene encodes CDR1 SGHNT and CDR2 YENEEA. CDR3 length: 16 residues. Trimming removed 5 bases from V and 9 bases from J; junction bases left unmatched: 14. CDR3 nucleotide sequence: TGTGCCAGCAGCGCCCCGATTAGCGGGAGTGACAGTGAGCAGTTCTTC. It is translated as CASSAPISGSDSEQFF.

V gene TRBV10-2 combines with J gene TRBJ2-5, with a weak D call TRBD2 (6 bases). Trimming pared 8 bases from V and 6 bases from J, leaving 19 bases between. The CDR3 totals 14 residues. CDR1 WSHSY and CDR2 SAAADI come from the germline V gene. The CDR3: CASGEVLRRQTQYF. The CDR3, as DNA: TGCGCCAGCGGGGAGGTCTTGCGGCGGCAGACCCAGTACTTC.

The rearrangement uses TRBV4-1 and TRBJ2-5; the match to TRBD2 covers 8 bases. Germline V gives CDR1 MGHRA, CDR2 YSYEKL. The CDR3 loop spans 18 amino acids. Trimming at V came to 2 bases and at J to 1 base, leaving 12 bases not matched to a gene. The DNA of the CDR3 is TGCGCCAGCAGCCAAAGATTGAGGCGCGGGGGGCCCCAAGAGACCCAGTACTTC. Protein: CASSQRLRRGGPQETQYF.

The V and J genes are TRBV4-1 and TRBJ1-5; no definite D call. The CDR3 consists of 13 residues. Germline assignment: CDR1 MGHRA and CDR2 YSYEKL. The V end lost 1 base, the J end lost 5 bases, and 6 bases lay between the germline ends. CDR3 amino acids: CASSQGQYQPQHF. The CDR3 DNA is TGCGCCAGCAGCCAAGGTCAGTATCAGCCCCAGCATTTT.

The rearrangement links TRBV11-2 to TRBJ2-7, with D unresolved. V lost 5 bases, J lost 2 bases, and 13 bases lay in between. Germline CDR1 reads SGHAT; CDR2 reads FQNNGV. The length of the CDR3 is 14 residues. The CDR3 reads CASSPLARTYEQYF. CDR3 DNA sequence: TGTGCCAGCAGCCCCTTGGCAAGGACCTACGAGCAGTACTTC.

CDR3 nucleotides: TGTGCCAGCAGTTTATCGGTGGATTTACTCTATGGCTACACCTTC. Encoded protein: CASSLSVDLLYGYTF. The V and J genes are TRBV27 and TRBJ1-2; unclear D gene. The germline V gene has CDR1 MNHEY and CDR2 SMNVEV (reference sequence). The CDR3 covers 15 residues. With 0 bases removed from V and 4 bases from J, the gap between germline ends came to 12 bases.

This clone has only one observation. The V gene is TRBV5-6, the J gene TRBJ2-7; D remains unclear. Germline V gene lookup returns CDR1 SGHDT and CDR2 YYEEEE. The V and J ends lost 2 bases and 0 bases respectively, with 3 bases between them. The length of the CDR3 is 12 residues. CDR3 protein: CASSFSSYEQYF. In DNA form, the CDR3 reads TGTGCCAGCAGCTTTTCCTCCTACGAGCAGTACTTC.

The chain joins TRBV6-5 to TRBJ2-7; the match to TRBD1 covers 7 bases. With V trimmed by 4 bases and J by 4 bases, 13 bases remained unmatched. The CDR3 has 16 residues. From germline, CDR1 is MNHEY and CDR2 SVGAGI. The CDR3 region is CASSLTGSALGYEQYF. CDR3 DNA: TGTGCCAGCAGTTTGACAGGGTCAGCTCTTGGGTACGAGCAGTACTTC.

The V gene is TRBV4-1, the J gene TRBJ2-7; 13 nucleotides match TRBD2. The CDR3 is 16 amino acids. The J segment lost 2 bases and the V segment lost 2 bases, leaving 3 bases of the junction unmatched. Germline lookup yields CDR1 MGHRA and CDR2 YSYEKL. This CDR3 is CASSQTTSGGAYEQYF. The CDR3 DNA is TGCGCCAGCAGCCAAACTACTAGCGGGGGGGCCTACGAGCAGTACTTC.

The chain joins TRBV6-1 to TRBJ1-1; D gene unclear. Trimming stripped 1 base from V and 4 bases from J, with 13 bases between. The CDR3 has 15 amino acids. Per germline, CDR1 MNHNS and CDR2 SASEGT. The DNA of the CDR3 is TGTGCCAGCAGTGAAGTCGAAGGGTCGGGCACTGAAGCTTTCTTT. This encodes CASSEVEGSGTEAFF.

This clone appeared a single time. The chain links TRBV6-5 to TRBJ1-4; 9 nucleotides match TRBD1. The CDR3 consists of 15 residues. The V gene's germline CDR1 is MNHEY and CDR2 SVGAGI. With V trimmed by 6 bases and J by 8 bases, 10 bases remained unmatched. CDR3 sequence: CASSPPGQGSEKLFF. The CDR3 DNA sequence: TGTGCCAGCAGCCCTCCGGGACAGGGCAGCGAAAAACTGTTTTTT.

V is TRBV7-9 and J is TRBJ1-2; unclear D gene. Germline V gene sequence: CDR1 SEHNR, CDR2 FQNEAQ (reference sequence). The V end was cut by 1 base, the J end by 8 bases, with 20 bases between. This CDR3 comprises 16 residues. The CDR3 region is CASSLGGVEGPNGYTF. CDR3 bases: TGTGCCAGCAGCTTAGGTGGGGTCGAAGGACCTAACGGCTACACCTTC.

In its sample, this clone was seen once. This chain connects TRBV7-9 to TRBJ1-1; D uncertain. The CDR3 has 14 residues. V dropped 1 base and J dropped 3 bases, with 9 bases sitting between them. Germline V CDR1 and CDR2: SEHNR, FQNEAQ (reference sequence). The chain's CDR3 is CASSLVITDTEAFF. In DNA form, the CDR3 reads TGTGCCAGCAGCTTAGTCATAACGGACACTGAAGCTTTCTTT.

This chain links TRBV30 with TRBJ1-1; no clear D. Germline CDR1 reads GTSNPN; CDR2 reads SVGIG (reference sequence). This CDR3 is built from 12 residues. V lost 4 bases and J lost 7, with 13 bases in between. The CDR3 region is CAWTAGQVEAFF. The CDR3 nucleotides read TGTGCCTGGACGGCGGGTCAGGTTGAAGCTTTCTTT.